A single sample gave rise to the 31 T cell receptor beta chains below, sequenced in a study of T-cell reconstitution after alpha-beta-depleted transplantation in children. The authors prepared the TCRbeta library with unique molecular identifiers. TCRdb reanalysed the PCR reads using MiXCR and keeps one entry per CDR3 protein. The sample has 700,000 to 850,000 distinct CDR3 sequences; about 15% are singletons. The starting material was PBMCs, mostly from graft donor cells, obtained 360 days after TCRalphabeta/CD19-depleted stem cell transplant. The receptors originated from a male patient aged 10 to 17 who had a stem cell transplant for acute lymphoblastic leukemia, so the T cells may come from the graft donor.

This clonotype was detected a few times. V usage is TRBV12-3 or TRBV12-4 and J usage is TRBJ2-7; 8 bases match TRBD1. The V and J ends lost 4 bases and 7 bases, in that order; junction bases with no gene match: 12. The length of the CDR3 is 15 residues. The CDR3 here is CASSSHGLTGAEQYF. As DNA, the CDR3 is TGTGCCAGCAGTTCCCACGGACTGACAGGGGCTGAGCAGTACTTC.

This clonotype was seen a handful of times. This sequence joins TRBV15 and TRBJ2-7; D is perhaps TRBD1 (6 bases). Germline loops: CDR1 LNHNV, CDR2 YYDKDF (reference sequence). V lost 5 bases, J lost 12 bases, and 20 bases lay in between. CDR3 length: 13 residues. CDR3 sequence (DNA): TGTGCCACCAGCGGGGAAAACACAGGGATTTCGTACTTC. Protein: CATSGENTGISYF. Based on the CDR3 plus reference TRBV15 and TRBJ2-7, the full variable domain is DAMVIQNPRYQVTQFGKPVTLSCSQTLNHNVMYWYQQKSSQAPKLLFHYYDKDFNNEADTPDNFQSRRPNTSFCFLDIRSPGLGDTAMYLCATSGENTGISYFGPGTRLTVT.

The chain employs TRBV5-6 and TRBJ2-2; 12 bases line up with TRBD1. Germline CDR1 and CDR2: SGHDT and YYEEEE. V was clipped by 2 bases and J by 7 bases; unmatched bases: 6. This CDR3 is built from 16 residues. The CDR3 nucleotides are TGTGCCAGCAGCTTCCCGGGACAGGGGGCAAACGGGGAGCTGTTTTTT. The encoded protein is CASSFPGQGANGELFF.

This clonotype has a handful of counts. The V and J genes are TRBV5-1 and TRBJ2-7, with D uncertain. This CDR3 spans 12 amino acids. Per the germline V gene, CDR1 is SGHRS and CDR2 is YFSETQ. Trimming removed 6 bases at V and 4 bases at J, with 11 bases between. CDR3 nucleotide sequence: TGCGCCAGCACCTTAGACGGGTACGAGCAGTACTTC. Its translation is CASTLDGYEQYF.

This chain connects TRBV12-3 or TRBV12-4 to TRBJ2-5; D remains ambiguous. The CDR3 loop spans 13 amino acids. Trimming left V 6 bases short and J 4 bases short, with 12 bases between. CDR3 DNA: TGTGCCAGCAGCTACCAGTGGGGAGAGACCCAGTACTTC. Its translation is CASSYQWGETQYF.

This clonotype occurred a few times. The chain uses TRBV7-2 and TRBJ2-7, with D hard to call. The germline gives CDR1 SGHTA, CDR2 FQGNSA. V was clipped by 0 bases and J by 1 base, with 7 bases between them. This CDR3 spans 14 amino acids. CDR3 nucleotides: TGTGCCAGCAGCTTAGCCTGGTCGTCCTACGAGCAGTACTTC. Its translation is CASSLAWSSYEQYF. Full variable domain (outside the CDR3, taken from reference TRBV7-2 and TRBJ2-7): GAGVSQSPSNKVTEKGKDVELRCDPISGHTALYWYRQSLGQGLEFLIYFQGNSAPDKSGLPSDRFSAERTGGSVSTLTIQRTQQEDSAVYLCASSLAWSSYEQYFGPGTRLTVT.

This clonotype was counted between two and nine times. The rearrangement links TRBV20-1 to TRBJ1-1; no reliable D call. CDR3 length: 13 residues. Looked up from germline, CDR1 is DFQATT and CDR2 is SNEGSKA (reference sequence). V gave up 5 bases and J gave up 10 bases, with 20 bases separating them. The CDR3 here is CSAEVLPAPRAFF. As DNA, the CDR3 is TGCAGTGCTGAGGTTCTCCCCGCGCCTAGAGCTTTCTTT.

This clonotype was seen more than once but under ten times. The V and J genes are TRBV6-5 and TRBJ1-2, with D maybe TRBD1 (5 bases). The germline V and J ends were trimmed by 0 bases and 8 bases, with 13 bases remaining between them. CDR1 is MNHEY and CDR2 is SVGAGI in the germline V gene. This CDR3 comprises 14 residues. In DNA form, the CDR3 reads TGTGCCAGCAGTTACTCCGGGCAGGGTGAAGGCTACACCTTC. Its translation is CASSYSGQGEGYTF.

The rearrangement links TRBV15 to TRBJ2-7; D not resolved. The CDR3 contains 15 residues. V dropped 4 bases and J dropped 0 bases, with 13 bases sitting between them. Per the germline V gene, CDR1 is LNHNV and CDR2 is YYDKDF (reference sequence). The CDR3 sequence is CATSTEAGSSYEQYF. Here the CDR3 DNA reads TGTGCCACCAGCACCGAGGCTGGCAGCTCCTACGAGCAGTACTTC.

Only one count was recorded for this clonotype. The chain is built from TRBV7-2 and TRBJ1-1; 7 bases align to TRBD1. The CDR3 loop spans 17 amino acids. CDR1 and CDR2 from the germline V gene are SGHTA and FQGNSA. With V trimmed by 0 bases and J by 5 bases, 12 bases remained unmatched. For the CDR3, the DNA is TGTGCCAGCAGCTTAGCGCCCTACAGGGGAATTGGGACTGAAGCTTTCTTT. Protein product: CASSLAPYRGIGTEAFF.

V gene TRBV20-1 combines with J gene TRBJ2-7; D might be TRBD2 (5 bases). The CDR3 has 11 amino acids. V lost 2 bases and J lost 5, with 7 bases in between. The germline V gene has CDR1 DFQATT and CDR2 SNEGSKA (reference sequence). CDR3 region: CSARKADEQYF. For the CDR3, the DNA is TGCAGTGCTAGAAAAGCGGACGAGCAGTACTTC.

CDR3 DNA: TGTGCCAGTAGCCCTTGGCTAGCGGGTGCCTCCTACGAGCAGTACTTC. Amino acids: CASSPWLAGASYEQYF. The chain recombines TRBV19 with TRBJ2-7, with 8 bases lining up with TRBD2. Trimming at V came to 6 bases and at J to 0 bases, leaving 10 bases not matched to a gene. The CDR3 sequence is 16 residues long. The V gene's germline CDR1 is LNHDA and CDR2 SQIVND (reference sequence).

The chain carries TRBV5-1 and TRBJ2-3, with D unresolved. Germline V gene lookup returns CDR1 SGHRS and CDR2 YFSETQ. This CDR3 spans 14 amino acids. V shed 0 bases and J shed 6 bases, with 11 bases lying between them. CDR3 bases: TGCGCCAGCAGCTTGGAGCAGGCTCGGGATACGCAGTATTTT. Its protein product is CASSLEQARDTQYF.

This clonotype was picked up a small number of times. The chain uses TRBV5-1 and TRBJ2-5; no reliable D call. The V and J ends lost 0 bases and 2 bases respectively, with 8 bases between them. This CDR3 is 14 amino acids long. Germline CDR1 is SGHRS and CDR2 is YFSETQ. Here the CDR3 DNA reads TGCGCCAGCAGCTTGGTTTCTTATCAAGAGACCCAGTACTTC. Amino acid sequence: CASSLVSYQETQYF.

This clonotype was counted at least ten times. The chain recombines TRBV7-2 with TRBJ2-3, with TRBD2 matching 11 bases. Germline V gene sequence: CDR1 SGHTA, CDR2 FQGNSA. V trimming: 2 bases; J trimming: 2 bases; junction bases outside the gene matches: 6. There are 17 residues in the CDR3. CDR3 coding DNA: TGTGCCAGCAGCTTAATTGGGACTAGCGGATCCACAGATACGCAGTATTTT. It is translated as CASSLIGTSGSTDTQYF.

CDR3 protein: CSARDLEGLTIQETQYF. CDR3 in DNA: TGCAGTGCTAGAGATCTGGAGGGTTTAACCATCCAAGAGACCCAGTACTTC. The rearrangement links TRBV20-1 to TRBJ2-5, with D tentatively TRBD2 (6 bases). Germline CDR1 reads DFQATT; CDR2 reads SNEGSKA (reference sequence). The V end lost 0 bases, the J end lost 1 base, and 18 bases lay between the germline ends. The CDR3 consists of 17 residues.

This clonotype was seen more than once but under ten times. This chain connects TRBV7-8 to TRBJ2-3; TRBD1 matches at 8 bases. This CDR3 contains 18 residues. J was trimmed by 5 bases and V by 4 bases; bases with no gene match: 17. From germline, CDR1 is SGHVS and CDR2 FQNEAQ. CDR3 sequence: CASSSRPLGQGRKDTQYF. The CDR3 DNA is TGTGCCAGCAGCTCGCGGCCCCTTGGACAGGGAAGGAAAGATACGCAGTATTTT.

Only a few counts were recorded for this clonotype. V is TRBV7-9 and J is TRBJ1-2; D perhaps matches TRBD1 (5 bases). Germline V gene lookup returns CDR1 SEHNR and CDR2 FQNEAQ (reference sequence). This CDR3 spans 13 amino acids. V lost 2 bases and J lost 5, with 9 bases in between. For the CDR3, the DNA is TGTGCCAGCAGCTTATTCCAGGGTTATGGCTACACCTTC. The encoded protein is CASSLFQGYGYTF.

The sample holds a few counts of this clonotype. The gene calls are TRBV21-1 and TRBJ2-3; the table names TRBD2, a call not compared with the DNA. TRBV21-1 is annotated as a pseudogene. This CDR3 has 14 amino acids. The CDR3 region has the DNA TGTGCCAGCAGCAAAAATCCTACTAGGATTGCGCAGTATTTT. Translating it yields CASSKNPTRIAQYF.

This clonotype was detected a few times. V and J are TRBV6-5 and TRBJ2-1, with D perhaps TRBD1 (6 bases). V lost 4 bases and J lost 5, with 15 bases in between. Germline CDR1 MNHEY, CDR2 SVGAGI. The CDR3 contains 15 residues. CDR3: CASSSDFGGDNEQFF. Here the CDR3 DNA reads TGTGCCAGCAGTTCGGATTTTGGGGGCGACAATGAGCAGTTCTTC.

This clonotype has a count of ten or more. V and J are TRBV14 and TRBJ2-1, with D perhaps being TRBD1 or TRBD2 (5 bases each). Trimming left V 5 bases short and J 9 bases short, with 23 bases between. The CDR3 runs to 16 residues. From germline, CDR1 is SGHDN and CDR2 FVKESK. This CDR3 reads CASSLPGTRPAREQFF. The CDR3 DNA follows: TGTGCCAGCAGCTTACCCGGGACCAGACCGGCCCGTGAGCAGTTCTTC.

The J gene is TRBJ2-2, the V gene TRBV20-1; 15 bases are shared with TRBD2. This CDR3 spans 18 amino acids. Germline V gene lookup returns CDR1 DFQATT and CDR2 SNEGSKA (reference sequence). V shed 7 bases and J 6 bases; nucleotides not matched to a gene: 15. The CDR3 DNA sequence: TGCAGTGTCCCCCGGACTAGCGGGAGGGCGAGGTACGCCGGGGAGCTGTTTTTT. Its translation: CSVPRTSGRARYAGELFF.

This clonotype was seen a few times. This sequence joins TRBV27 and TRBJ2-7; D is ambiguous. Germline V gene data show CDR1 as MNHEY and CDR2 as SMNVEV (reference sequence). Trimming removed 3 bases from V and 7 bases from J, with 13 bases in between. This CDR3 has 13 residues. The CDR3 bases are TGTGCCAGCAGTTTTAATGCCTACGGGGAGCAGTACTTC. It translates to CASSFNAYGEQYF.

The J gene is TRBJ2-3, the V gene TRBV29-1, with 13 bases that match TRBD2. The CDR3 covers 14 residues. V was pared by 7 bases and J by 4 bases, with 5 bases of the junction left unmatched. Looked up from germline, CDR1 is SQVTM and CDR2 is ANQGSEA. The CDR3 loop is CSAGLAGAADTQYF. CDR3 DNA: TGCAGCGCCGGACTAGCGGGAGCTGCAGATACGCAGTATTTT.

The J gene is TRBJ2-3, the V gene TRBV6-2 or TRBV6-3; 9 nucleotides align to TRBD2. CDR1 is MNHEY, CDR2 SVGEGT, per germline. The CDR3 is 14 amino acids. V lost 6 bases, J lost 6 bases, and 7 bases stayed unmatched. CDR3: CASSAGGPEDTQYF. DNA of the CDR3: TGTGCCAGCAGCGCGGGAGGGCCGGAGGATACGCAGTATTTT.

This clonotype was counted only a few times. The chain carries TRBV5-1 and TRBJ2-5; a possible D gene is TRBD1 (6 bases). The CDR3 runs 16 residues. With 4 bases removed from V and 7 bases from J, the gap between germline ends came to 23 bases. Germline V gene sequence: CDR1 SGHRS, CDR2 YFSETQ. The CDR3 DNA is TGCGCCAGCAGCCCGAACAGGGCCCTCGTCGGAGTGACCCAGTACTTC. It yields the protein CASSPNRALVGVTQYF. The complete variable domain, with remaining parts taken from reference TRBV5-1 and TRBJ2-5, reads KAGVTQTPRYLIKTRGQQVTLSCSPISGHRSVSWYQQTPGQGLQFLFEYFSETQRNKGNFPGRFSGRQFSNSRSEMNVSTLELGDSALYLCASSPNRALVGVTQYFGPGTRLLVL.

This clonotype was counted a few times. V gene TRBV12-3 or TRBV12-4 combines with J gene TRBJ2-5; possibly TRBD1 for D (6 bases). The CDR3 length is 17 residues. V lost 3 bases and J 0 bases, leaving 17 bases between the germline ends. The CDR3 DNA reads as TGTGCCAGCAGTTTTAGCCACGGGACAAAGTACCAAGAGACCCAGTACTTC. Translated, it gives CASSFSHGTKYQETQYF.

This clonotype was detected many times. This chain joins TRBV7-9 and TRBJ2-1; 13 bases map to TRBD2. Germline lookup yields CDR1 SEHNR and CDR2 FQNEAQ (reference sequence). The CDR3 sequence is 17 residues long. V lost 4 bases to trimming and J lost 0 bases; unmatched junction nucleotides: 3. CDR3 nucleotides: TGTGCCAGCAGCTCCGGGACTAGCGGGATCTCCTACAATGAGCAGTTCTTC. Its protein product is CASSSGTSGISYNEQFF.

This clonotype was counted between two and nine times. Here the CDR3 reads CASSLGLKREGPFSSYNEQFF. The DNA of the CDR3 is TGTGCCAGCAGCTTAGGGCTCAAGCGGGAGGGCCCTTTTAGCTCCTACAATGAGCAGTTCTTC. This chain connects TRBV11-1 to TRBJ2-1; 10 positions agree with TRBD2. Germline lookup yields CDR1 SGHAT and CDR2 FQDESV (reference sequence). With V trimmed by 1 base and J by 0 bases, 15 bases remained unmatched. CDR3 length equals 21 residues.

The chain couples TRBV4-1 to TRBJ2-6; possibly TRBD2 for D (5 bases). Germline V gene sequence: CDR1 MGHRA, CDR2 YSYEKL. Trimming pared 1 base from V and 12 bases from J, leaving 16 bases between. This CDR3 has 15 residues. The CDR3: CASSQGNFGVGVLTF. The DNA of the CDR3 is TGCGCCAGCAGCCAAGGAAATTTCGGGGTTGGCGTCCTGACTTTC.

V is TRBV29-1 and J is TRBJ2-6; D possibly uses TRBD1 or TRBD2 (5 bases each). The CDR3 has 17 amino acids. CDR1 and CDR2 from the germline V gene are SQVTM and ANQGSEA. Trimming shortened V by 5 bases and J by 1 base, and 18 bases separated the two germline ends. The CDR3 protein is CSVTGAGVVSGANVLTF. The CDR3 nucleotides read TGCAGCGTTACCGGGGCAGGAGTTGTATCTGGGGCCAACGTCCTGACTTTC.